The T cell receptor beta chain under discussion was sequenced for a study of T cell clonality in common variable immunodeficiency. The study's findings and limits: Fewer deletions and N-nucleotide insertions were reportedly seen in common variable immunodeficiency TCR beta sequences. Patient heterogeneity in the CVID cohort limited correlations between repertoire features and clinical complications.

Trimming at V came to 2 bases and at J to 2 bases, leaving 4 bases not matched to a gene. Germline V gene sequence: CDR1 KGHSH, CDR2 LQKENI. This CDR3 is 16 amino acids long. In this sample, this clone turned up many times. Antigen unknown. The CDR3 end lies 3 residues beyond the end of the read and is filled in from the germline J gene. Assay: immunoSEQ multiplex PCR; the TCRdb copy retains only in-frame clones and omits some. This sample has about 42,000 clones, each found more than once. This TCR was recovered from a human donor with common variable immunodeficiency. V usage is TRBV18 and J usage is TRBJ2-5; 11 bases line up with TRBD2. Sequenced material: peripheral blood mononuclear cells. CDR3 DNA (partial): TGTGCCAGCTCACCAGCTAGCGGGGGGAAACAAGAGACC. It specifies CASSPASGGKQET. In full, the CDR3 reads CASSPASGGKQETQYF. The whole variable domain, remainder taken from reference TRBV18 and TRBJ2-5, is NAGVMQNPRHLVRRRGQEARLRCSPMKGHSHVYWYRQLPEEGLKFMVYLQKENIIDESGMPKERFSAEFPKEGPSILRIQQVVRGDSAAYFCASSPASGGKQETQYFGPGTRLLVL.